One and the same sample provided the 3 T cell receptor beta chains below, sequenced in a study of vaccination and CD4 T cells after COVID-19. The time point is: late sampling 161 to 241 days after vaccination in a few convalescent patients. From the PCR reads, TCRdb called clonotypes with MiXCR, one entry per CDR3 protein. In the table there are more than 35,000 distinct CDR3 sequences, 35% to 40% of which are singletons. The sequencing used CD4+ T cells from blood, collected about 7 months after SARS-CoV-2 vaccination. The receptor set was obtained from a human donor who had recovered from COVID-19.

The V call is TRBV10-3, the J call TRBJ1-1; maybe TRBD1 (5 bases). The germline V gene has CDR1 ENHRY and CDR2 SYGVKD. This CDR3 spans 12 amino acids. Trimming pared 9 bases from V and 3 bases from J, leaving 11 bases between. The CDR3 sequence: CAIGQKDTEAFF. The CDR3, as DNA: TGTGCCATTGGACAAAAGGACACTGAAGCTTTCTTT.

This clonotype was counted a few times. V usage is TRBV10-3 and J usage is TRBJ2-3; 10 bases align to TRBD2. V gave up 7 bases and J gave up 2 bases; unmatched junction bases: 3. This CDR3 spans 14 amino acids. From germline, CDR1 is ENHRY and CDR2 SYGVKD. The CDR3 sequence: CAITSGRTTDTQYF. CDR3 nucleotides: TGTGCCATCACTAGCGGGAGAACCACAGATACGCAGTATTTT.

The chain recombines TRBV28 with TRBJ2-1; tentatively, D is TRBD1 or TRBD2 (5 bases each). Trimming took off 4 bases at V and 10 bases at J, with 17 bases between the two ends. The CDR3 consists of 14 residues. Per the germline V gene, CDR1 is MDHEN and CDR2 is SYDVKM. CDR3 DNA: TGTGCCAGCAGTTCCGGGGACCCACTGGGGGAGCAGTTCTTC. This codes for CASSSGDPLGEQFF.